The rows below give T cell receptor beta chains drawn from one sample of a study of human T cells and chemical hapten exposure. TCRdb reprocessed the RACE reads with MiXCR, giving one entry per CDR3 protein. The sample includes about 290,000 distinct CDR3 sequences, approximately 7.5% of them seen just once. Source: whole blood, taken in connection with sensitization to the hapten diphenylcyclopropenone (DPC). These receptors originate from a man aged 18 to 29 with alopecia areata. Some clones in this sample may be carry-over from other donors' samples. The CDR3 runs from the conserved cysteine through the conserved F or W. The D gene is left open where the match is weak. Only some rows state a clone size, as once, few, many or a class for expanded clones.

clone size	J gene	D gene	V gene	CDR3 DNA	CDR3 protein
many	TRBJ1-4	TRBD1	TRBV11-1	TGTGCCAGCAGCGCAAAACCGGGACAGGGAGATGAAAAACTGTTTTTT	CASSAKPGQGDEKLFF
NA	TRBJ1-3	TRBD1	TRBV7-6	TGTGCCAGCAGCCCCGCGGTGACAGGGGGAAACACCATATATTTT	CASSPAVTGGNTIYF
few	TRBJ2-3	NA	TRBV7-2	TGTGCCAGCAGCTTAGTTCGGGGGCCCGGCACAGATACGCAGTATTTT	CASSLVRGPGTDTQYF
few	TRBJ2-3	NA	TRBV27	TGTGCCAGCAGTCTTCTGGTTGGCACAGATACGCAGTATTTT	CASSLLVGTDTQYF
NA	TRBJ1-6	NA	TRBV7-2	TGTGCCAGCAGCCCAGAAGATAATTCACCCCTCCACTTT	CASSPEDNSPLHF
few	TRBJ1-1	NA	TRBV6-6	TGTGCCAGCAAGCAGGGCCTGAACACTGAAGCTTTCTTT	CASKQGLNTEAFF
NA	TRBJ2-5	TRBD2	TRBV6-6	TGTGCCAGCAGTTATGGGAGGGAGGAGGAGACCCAGTACTTC	CASSYGREEETQYF
few	TRBJ2-7	NA	TRBV27	TGTGCCAGCACCGACGGGATCTACGAGCAGTACTTC	CASTDGIYEQYF
NA	TRBJ1-5	NA	TRBV29-1	TGCAGCGTTTTACCCGGGGGCAATCAGCCCCAGCATTTT	CSVLPGGNQPQHF
NA	TRBJ2-1	NA	TRBV11-2	TGTGCCAGCAGCCAAATTCGTGGGACAATCAATGAGCAGTTCTTC	CASSQIRGTINEQFF
many	TRBJ2-5	NA	TRBV4-1	TGCGCCAGCAGCCAAGATGAGGAGACCCAGTACTTC	CASSQDEETQYF
NA	TRBJ1-2	TRBD1	TRBV12-3/TRBV12-4	TGTGCCAGCAGTTCAAGACAGGGCACCTCTAACTATGGCTACACCTTC	CASSSRQGTSNYGYTF
few	TRBJ1-4	NA	TRBV5-1	TGCGCCAGCAGCTTGGAACCGGTCTCAACTAATGAAAAACTGTTTTTT	CASSLEPVSTNEKLFF
many	TRBJ2-4	TRBD2	TRBV2	TGTGCCAGCAGGGACCATAGCGGGGGGGCCGGGAACATTCAGTACTTC	CASRDHSGGAGNIQYF
NA	TRBJ1-4	TRBD1	TRBV28	TGTGCCAGCAGTTTGATGGGACAGGGGGACGAAAAACTGTTTTTT	CASSLMGQGDEKLFF
NA	TRBJ2-2	TRBD1	TRBV28	TGTGCCAGCTCCGGGACAGCAAACACCGGGGAGCTGTTTTTT	CASSGTANTGELFF
few	TRBJ2-3	TRBD1	TRBV5-8	TGTGCCAGCAGCTTGGGGACAGGTCCGGGAGATACGCAGTATTTT	CASSLGTGPGDTQYF
many	TRBJ1-1	TRBD1	TRBV6-5	TGTGCCAGCAGGCCGAACAGGGGCGGCGGCACTGAAGCTTTCTTT	CASRPNRGGGTEAFF
few	TRBJ2-2	TRBD1	TRBV6-2/TRBV6-3	TGTGCCAGCAGCCCACCATACGGGACAGGCCGTCGCCGGGAGCTGTTTTTT	CASSPPYGTGRRRELFF
NA	TRBJ2-1	NA	TRBV4-3	TGCGCCAGCAGCCAAGACCCGCCTCCGGGGGCAGTATACAATGAGCAGTTCTTC	CASSQDPPPGAVYNEQFF
many	TRBJ2-6	NA	TRBV19	TGTGCCAGTAGCGGACATCTCAGCTCTGGGGCCAACGTCCTGACTTTC	CASSGHLSSGANVLTF
NA	TRBJ2-5	NA	TRBV28	TGTGCCAGCACTGCAGGGGCCCTCCAAGAGACCCAGTACTTC	CASTAGALQETQYF
few	TRBJ2-5	TRBD2	TRBV6-5	TGTGCCAGCAGTTACTCCTCCGCAGCGGGGAGGGCAGAGACCCAGTACTTC	CASSYSSAAGRAETQYF
few	TRBJ1-1	NA	TRBV12-3/TRBV12-4	TGTGCCAGCACCCTCCAGACCAACACTGAAGCTTTCTTT	CASTLQTNTEAFF
few	TRBJ2-3	TRBD2	TRBV7-2	TGTGCCAGCAGCTTATCCGGTATAGCGGGGGGGCAAGATACGCAGTATTTT	CASSLSGIAGGQDTQYF
many	TRBJ2-7	NA	TRBV7-9	TGTGCCAGCAGCTTAGGTGGCGGGTCCCCCTACGAGCAGTACTTC	CASSLGGGSPYEQYF
many	TRBJ2-5	TRBD1	TRBV6-5	TGTGCCAGCAGGACAGGGTCGGAAGAGACCCAGTACTTC	CASRTGSEETQYF
few	TRBJ2-2	NA	TRBV21-1	TGTGCCAGCAGCAAACGAAGGGGCGCCGGGCCCGGGGAGCTGTTTTTT	CASSKRRGAGPGELFF
few	TRBJ1-4	NA	TRBV7-2	TGTGCCAGCAGCTTAGGGCACGCTAATGAAAAACTGTTTTTT	CASSLGHANEKLFF
many	TRBJ2-3	NA	TRBV11-3	TGTGCCAGCAGCTTAGAGACGGGAAGGGATACGCAGTATTTT	CASSLETGRDTQYF
NA	TRBJ2-7	TRBD1	TRBV6-5	TGTGCCAGCAGACCCGACAGGGCGATAGACTACGAGCAGTACTTC	CASRPDRAIDYEQYF
NA	TRBJ1-1	NA	TRBV3-2	TGTGCCAGCAGCCAAATCGGACGGGATGAGAACACTGAAGCTTTCTTT	CASSQIGRDENTEAFF
NA	TRBJ1-6	TRBD1	TRBV6-5	TGTGCCAGCAGCAGGGACAGGGGAATGGATTCACCCCTCCACTTT	CASSRDRGMDSPLHF
NA	TRBJ2-1	TRBD2	TRBV12-3/TRBV12-4	TGTGCCAGCAGTTTCTGGCTAGCGGCTAGCTCCTACAATGAGCAGTTCTTC	CASSFWLAASSYNEQFF
NA	TRBJ1-2	NA	TRBV29-1	TGCAGCGTTGAAGATGCGTCGGGCTACACCTTC	CSVEDASGYTF
NA	TRBJ2-7	NA	TRBV7-2	TGTGCCAGCAGCTTCAGGGTTACCTACGAGCAGTACTTC	CASSFRVTYEQYF